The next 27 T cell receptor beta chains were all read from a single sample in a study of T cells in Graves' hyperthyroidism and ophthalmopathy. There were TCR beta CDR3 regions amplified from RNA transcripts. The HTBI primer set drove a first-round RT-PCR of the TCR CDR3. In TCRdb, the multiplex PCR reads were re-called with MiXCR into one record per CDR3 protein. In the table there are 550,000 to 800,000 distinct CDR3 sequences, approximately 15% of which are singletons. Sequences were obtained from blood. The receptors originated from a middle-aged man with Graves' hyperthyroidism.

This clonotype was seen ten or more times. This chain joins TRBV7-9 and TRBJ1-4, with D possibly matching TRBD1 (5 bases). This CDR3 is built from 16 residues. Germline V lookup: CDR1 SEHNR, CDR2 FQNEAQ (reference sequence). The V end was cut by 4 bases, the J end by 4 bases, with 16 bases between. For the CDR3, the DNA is TGTGCCAGCAGCTCGCACAGGATCGGGGGTAATGAAAAACTGTTTTTT. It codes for CASSSHRIGGNEKLFF.

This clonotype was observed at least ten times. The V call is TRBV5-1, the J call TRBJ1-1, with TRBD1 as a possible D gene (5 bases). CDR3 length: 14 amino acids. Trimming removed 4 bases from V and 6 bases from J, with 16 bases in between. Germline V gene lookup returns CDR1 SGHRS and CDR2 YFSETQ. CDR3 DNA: TGCGCCAGCAGCGGCCGAGGGGAGCTTTCTGAAGCTTTCTTT. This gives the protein CASSGRGELSEAFF.

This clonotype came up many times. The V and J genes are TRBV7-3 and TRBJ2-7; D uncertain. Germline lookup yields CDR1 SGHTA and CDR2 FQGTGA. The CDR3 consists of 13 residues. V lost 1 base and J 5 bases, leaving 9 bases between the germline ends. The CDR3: CASSLMGDHEQYF. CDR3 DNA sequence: TGTGCCAGCAGCTTAATGGGTGATCACGAGCAGTACTTC.

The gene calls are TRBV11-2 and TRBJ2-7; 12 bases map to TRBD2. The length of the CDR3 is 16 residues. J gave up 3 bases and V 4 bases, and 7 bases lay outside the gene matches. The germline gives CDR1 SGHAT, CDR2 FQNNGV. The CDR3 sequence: CASSYRTSGTIYEQYF. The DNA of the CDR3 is TGTGCCAGCAGCTACCGGACTAGCGGGACGATCTACGAGCAGTACTTC.

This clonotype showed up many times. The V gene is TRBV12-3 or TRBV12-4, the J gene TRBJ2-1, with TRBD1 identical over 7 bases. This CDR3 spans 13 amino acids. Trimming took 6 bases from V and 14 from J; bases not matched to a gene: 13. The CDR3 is CASSGQVRVNEFF. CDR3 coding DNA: TGTGCCAGCAGCGGACAGGTCCGAGTAAACGAGTTCTTC.

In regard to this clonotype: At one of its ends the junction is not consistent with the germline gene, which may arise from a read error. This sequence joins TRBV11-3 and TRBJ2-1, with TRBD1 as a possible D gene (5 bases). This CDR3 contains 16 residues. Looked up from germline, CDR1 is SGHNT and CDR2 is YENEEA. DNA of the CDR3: TGTGCCAACAGCCCCCAAGCAGCAGGGCCTAACAATGAGCAGTTCTTC. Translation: CANSPQAAGPNNEQFF.

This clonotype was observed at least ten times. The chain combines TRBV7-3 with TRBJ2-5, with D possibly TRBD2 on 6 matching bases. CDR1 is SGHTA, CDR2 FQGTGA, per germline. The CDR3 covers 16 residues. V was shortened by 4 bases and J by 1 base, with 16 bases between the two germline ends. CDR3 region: CASSSGLLGGQETQYF. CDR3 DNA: TGTGCCAGCAGCTCCGGATTACTGGGAGGCCAAGAGACCCAGTACTTC.

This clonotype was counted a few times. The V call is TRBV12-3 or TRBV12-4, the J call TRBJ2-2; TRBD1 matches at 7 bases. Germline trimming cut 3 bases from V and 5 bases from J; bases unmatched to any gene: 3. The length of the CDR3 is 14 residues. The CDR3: CASSFGQATGELFF. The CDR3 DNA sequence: TGTGCCAGCAGTTTCGGACAGGCTACCGGGGAGCTGTTTTTT.

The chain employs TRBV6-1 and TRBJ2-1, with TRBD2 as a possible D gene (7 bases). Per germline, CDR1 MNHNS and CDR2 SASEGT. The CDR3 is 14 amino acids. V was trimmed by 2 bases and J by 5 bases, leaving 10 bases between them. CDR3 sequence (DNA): TGTGCCAGCAGTGAATTAGGGGGGGACAATGAGCAGTTCTTC. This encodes CASSELGGDNEQFF.

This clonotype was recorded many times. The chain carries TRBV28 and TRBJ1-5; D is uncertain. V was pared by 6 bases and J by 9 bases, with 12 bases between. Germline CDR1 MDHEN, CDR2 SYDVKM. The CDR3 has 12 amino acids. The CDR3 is CASRLDGRPQHF. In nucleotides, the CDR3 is TGTGCCAGCAGACTCGACGGTCGGCCCCAGCATTTT.

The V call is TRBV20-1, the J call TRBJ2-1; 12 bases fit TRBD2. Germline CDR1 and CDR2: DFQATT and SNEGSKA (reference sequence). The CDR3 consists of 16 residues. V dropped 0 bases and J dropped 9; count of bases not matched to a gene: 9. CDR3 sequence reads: CSARDTGTSGFTEQFF. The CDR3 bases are TGCAGTGCTAGAGATACCGGGACTAGCGGGTTCACTGAGCAGTTCTTC.

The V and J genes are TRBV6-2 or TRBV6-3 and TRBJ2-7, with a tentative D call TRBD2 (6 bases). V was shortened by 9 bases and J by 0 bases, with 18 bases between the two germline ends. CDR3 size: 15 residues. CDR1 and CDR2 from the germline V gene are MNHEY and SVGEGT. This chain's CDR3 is CASHPGGANSYEQYF. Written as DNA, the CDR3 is TGTGCCAGTCACCCGGGCGGGGCAAACTCCTACGAGCAGTACTTC.

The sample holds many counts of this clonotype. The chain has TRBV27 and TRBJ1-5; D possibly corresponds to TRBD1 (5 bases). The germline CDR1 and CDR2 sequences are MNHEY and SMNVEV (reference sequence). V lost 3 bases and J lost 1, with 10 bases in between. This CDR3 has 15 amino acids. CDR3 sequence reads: CASSLSRASNQPQHF. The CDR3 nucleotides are TGTGCCAGCAGTTTGAGCAGGGCCAGCAATCAGCCCCAGCATTTT.

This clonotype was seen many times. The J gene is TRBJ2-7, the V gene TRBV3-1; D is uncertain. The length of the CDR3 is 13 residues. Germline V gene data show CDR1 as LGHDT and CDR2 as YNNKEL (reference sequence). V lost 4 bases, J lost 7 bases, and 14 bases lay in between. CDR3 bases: TGTGCCAGCAGCCGCGGATTACTGCGGGAGCAGTACTTC. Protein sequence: CASSRGLLREQYF.

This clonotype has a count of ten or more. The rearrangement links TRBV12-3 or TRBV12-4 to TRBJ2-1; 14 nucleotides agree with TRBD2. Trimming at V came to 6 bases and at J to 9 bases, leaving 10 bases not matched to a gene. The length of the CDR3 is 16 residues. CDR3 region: CASRRPGLAGVGEQFF. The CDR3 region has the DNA TGTGCCAGCAGGCGACCGGGACTAGCGGGAGTCGGTGAGCAGTTCTTC.

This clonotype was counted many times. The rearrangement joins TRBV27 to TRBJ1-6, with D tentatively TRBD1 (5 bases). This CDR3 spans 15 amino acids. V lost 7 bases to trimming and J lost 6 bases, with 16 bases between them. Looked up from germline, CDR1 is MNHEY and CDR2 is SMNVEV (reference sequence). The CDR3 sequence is CASTPFRERNSPLHF. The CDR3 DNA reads TGTGCCAGCACCCCGTTCAGGGAACGTAATTCACCCCTCCACTTT.

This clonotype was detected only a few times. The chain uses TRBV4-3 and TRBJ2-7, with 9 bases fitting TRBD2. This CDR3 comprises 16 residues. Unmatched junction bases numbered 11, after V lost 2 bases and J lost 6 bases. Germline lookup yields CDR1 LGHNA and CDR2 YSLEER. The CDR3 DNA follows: TGCGCCAGCAGCCAACTTAGGGCTAGCGGGACGGTCGAGCAGTACTTC. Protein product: CASSQLRASGTVEQYF.

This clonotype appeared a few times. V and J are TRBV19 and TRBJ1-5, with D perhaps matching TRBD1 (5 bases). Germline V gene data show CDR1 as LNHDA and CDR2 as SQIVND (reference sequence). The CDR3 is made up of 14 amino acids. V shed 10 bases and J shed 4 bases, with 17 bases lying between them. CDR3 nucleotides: TGTGCCACCGGGGGTGGGTTTCAAAATCAGCCCCAGCATTTT. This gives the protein CATGGGFQNQPQHF.

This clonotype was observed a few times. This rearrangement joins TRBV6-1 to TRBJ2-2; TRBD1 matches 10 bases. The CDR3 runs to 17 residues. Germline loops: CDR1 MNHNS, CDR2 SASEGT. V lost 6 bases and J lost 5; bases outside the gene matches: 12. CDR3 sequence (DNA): TGTGCCAGCAGACACCATCGGGACAGGGGTAAAACCGGGGAGCTGTTTTTT. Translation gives CASRHHRDRGKTGELFF.

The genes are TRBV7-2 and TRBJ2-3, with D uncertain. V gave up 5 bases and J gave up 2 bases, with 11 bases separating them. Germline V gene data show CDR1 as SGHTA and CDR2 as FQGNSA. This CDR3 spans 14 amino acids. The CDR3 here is CASSRLGSTDTQYF. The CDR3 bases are TGTGCCAGCAGCCGCCTAGGGTCCACAGATACGCAGTATTTT.

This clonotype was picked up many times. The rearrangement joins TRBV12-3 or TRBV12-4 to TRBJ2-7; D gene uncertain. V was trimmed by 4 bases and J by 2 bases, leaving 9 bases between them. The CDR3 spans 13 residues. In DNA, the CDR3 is TGTGCCAGCAGTTGGTCAGAGACCTACGAGCAGTACTTC. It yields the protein CASSWSETYEQYF.

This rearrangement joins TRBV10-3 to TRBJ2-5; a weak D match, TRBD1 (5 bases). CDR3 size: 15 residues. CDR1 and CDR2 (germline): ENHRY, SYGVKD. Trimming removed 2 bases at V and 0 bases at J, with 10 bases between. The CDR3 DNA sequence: TGTGCCATCAGTGAGCCGAACAGGTACCAAGAGACCCAGTACTTC. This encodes CAISEPNRYQETQYF.

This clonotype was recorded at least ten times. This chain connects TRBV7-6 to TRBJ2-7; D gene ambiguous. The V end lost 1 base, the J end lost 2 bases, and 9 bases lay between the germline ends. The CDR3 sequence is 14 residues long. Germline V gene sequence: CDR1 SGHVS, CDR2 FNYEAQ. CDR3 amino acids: CASSLGTNPYEQYF. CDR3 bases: TGTGCCAGCAGCTTAGGAACCAATCCCTACGAGCAGTACTTC. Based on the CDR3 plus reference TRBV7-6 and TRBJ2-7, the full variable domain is GAGVSQSPRYKVTKRGQDVALRCDPISGHVSLYWYRQALGQGPEFLTYFNYEAQQDKSGLPNDRFSAERPEGSISTLTIQRTEQRDSAMYRCASSLGTNPYEQYFGPGTRLTVT.

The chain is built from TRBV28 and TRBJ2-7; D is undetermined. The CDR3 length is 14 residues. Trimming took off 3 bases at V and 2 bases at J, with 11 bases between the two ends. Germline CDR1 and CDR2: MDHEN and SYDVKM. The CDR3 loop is CASSFSTNTYEQYF. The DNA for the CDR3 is TGTGCCAGCAGTTTCTCCACGAACACCTACGAGCAGTACTTC. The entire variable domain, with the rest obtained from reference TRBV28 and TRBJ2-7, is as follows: DVKVTQSSRYLVKRTGEKVFLECVQDMDHENMFWYRQDPGLGLRLIYFSYDVKMKEKGDIPEGYSVSREKKERFSLILESASTNQTSMYLCASSFSTNTYEQYFGPGTRLTVT.

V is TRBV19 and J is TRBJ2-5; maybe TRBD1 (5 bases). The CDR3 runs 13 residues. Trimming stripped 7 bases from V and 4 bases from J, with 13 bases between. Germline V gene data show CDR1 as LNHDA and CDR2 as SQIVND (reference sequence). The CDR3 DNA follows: TGTGCCAGTAACGCAGGGAAGTTAGAGACCCAGTACTTC. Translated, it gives CASNAGKLETQYF.

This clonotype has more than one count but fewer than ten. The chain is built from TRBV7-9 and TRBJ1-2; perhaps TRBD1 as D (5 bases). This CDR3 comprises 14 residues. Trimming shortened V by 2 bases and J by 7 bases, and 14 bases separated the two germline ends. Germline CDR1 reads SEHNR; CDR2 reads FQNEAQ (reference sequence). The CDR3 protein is CASSLSAGNLGYTF. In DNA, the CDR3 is TGTGCCAGCAGCTTATCGGCAGGGAATCTTGGCTACACCTTC.

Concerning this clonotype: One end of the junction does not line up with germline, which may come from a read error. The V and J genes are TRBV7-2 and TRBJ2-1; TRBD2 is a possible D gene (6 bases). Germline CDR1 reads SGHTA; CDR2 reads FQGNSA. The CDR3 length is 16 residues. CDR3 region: CASSPYVGSSYNEQLF. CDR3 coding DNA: TGTGCCAGCAGCCCATACGTCGGGAGCTCCTACAATGAGCAGCTCTTC. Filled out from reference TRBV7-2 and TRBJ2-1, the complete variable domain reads GAGVSQSPSNKVTEKGKDVELRCDPISGHTALYWYRQSLGQGLEFLIYFQGNSAPDKSGLPSDRFSAERTGGSVSTLTIQRTQQEDSAVYLCASSPYVGSSYNEQLFGPGTRLTVL.